Below, one TCR beta chain is given with its context. The specificity of this receptor is unknown. The record has no base qualities; no much larger clone is one base away. Taken from the germline V gene, the CDR1 and CDR2 loops are SGHRS and YFSETQ. From its cysteine to its phenylalanine, the CDR3 spans 14 amino acids. CDR3 DNA only is kept here, 42 bases in frame from base 1. Relative to germline, V is 4 bases shorter and J is 1 base shorter, with 11 bases between their ends. From alopecia areata patients, peripheral blood was collected along with lesional scalp punch biopsies. PBMCs were isolated by density centrifugation and stained for CD3, CD4 and CD8, and CD4+ and CD8+ T cells were sorted on a FACSAria. Alopecia areata patients who were not treated were recruited through a multicenter biomarker study. For roughly five biomarker-study patients, blood CD8+ T cells were further sorted into NKG2D-low and NKG2D-high fractions.

Library construction relied on the immunoSEQ multiplex PCR assay. RNA was extracted from all samples and reverse transcribed into cDNA, which served as template for TCR sequencing. First-strand cDNA was synthesized with SuperScript III using a 2:1 mix of oligo-dT and random hexamers. A synthetic immune receptor repertoire was used to gauge amplification bias, and whatever bias remained was removed computationally. Under the source paper's analysis protocol: Raw reads were preprocessed to remove errors, and CDR3 was defined according to IMGT conventions as the region from the conserved cysteine to phenylalanine. Clonality was computed as 1 minus the Shannon entropy, with the entropy normalized by log2 of the number of productive unique TCRs. Whether each scalp clone was CD4 or CD8 was inferred by checking scalp TCRbeta sequences against the CD4 and CD8 repertoires from sorted blood. The immuneACCESS repertoire file appears here via TCRdb, limited to in-frame rearrangements. These files lack a portion of the clones; in checked studies, under half of the deficit traces to unresolved V genes, and the cause of the others is not known. The V and J calls and clone size come from that table; D and trimming were worked out from the DNA. Within this sample are 100,000 to 150,000 clones, with 47% of them counted one time only. Roughly a tenth of the sample lies in the top ten.

The data stem from a study of CD8+ T cells in alopecia areata (dated by TCRdb to between 2018 and 2020). Turning to the overall study: To study T cell clonal expansion in alopecia areata, the researchers applied high-throughput TCRbeta sequencing to both the C3H/HeJ mouse model and human patients. Human TCRbeta sequencing covered scalp tissue and sorted CD4+ and CD8+ peripheral blood T cells from patchy and totalis/universalis alopecia areata patients and healthy controls. Scalp clonality was compared across normal scalp (n=4), patchy alopecia areata scalp (n=8), and alopecia totalis/universalis scalp (n=8). RNA was extracted with the PAXgene miRNA kit for fixed scalp, the miRNeasy kit for PBMCs, and the RNeasy kit for mouse skin. TCRbeta CDR3 regions were amplified by immunoSEQ multiplex PCR with 35 Vbeta forward and 13 Jbeta reverse primers. What the research found in general, with its limitations: Lesional scalp, especially in alopecia totalis/universalis, showed higher clonality and more expanded CD8+ clones than normal scalp, suggesting antigenic drive. Unlike mouse skin, which is dominated by gammadelta T cells, normal human skin has resident alphabeta T cells that are also sequenced, and this complicates analysis of the scalp TCR repertoire. Shared TCR sequences between patients were less evident than in mice, which may be partly attributable to HLA diversity in the patient population.

The sample was NKG2D-low CD8+ T cells sorted from blood. According to the study, the label for this sample's cell subset or site signals: sorted CD8+ NKG2D-low blood T cells. The chain is assembled from TRBV5-1 and TRBJ2-5; a weak D assignment points to TRBD2 (5 bases agree). This receptor was obtained from a human donor with alopecia areata. The base sequence is TGCGCCAGCAGCCTCGAGGGCTTCCAAGAGACCCAGTACTTC. Translated, it gives CASSLEGFQETQYF.